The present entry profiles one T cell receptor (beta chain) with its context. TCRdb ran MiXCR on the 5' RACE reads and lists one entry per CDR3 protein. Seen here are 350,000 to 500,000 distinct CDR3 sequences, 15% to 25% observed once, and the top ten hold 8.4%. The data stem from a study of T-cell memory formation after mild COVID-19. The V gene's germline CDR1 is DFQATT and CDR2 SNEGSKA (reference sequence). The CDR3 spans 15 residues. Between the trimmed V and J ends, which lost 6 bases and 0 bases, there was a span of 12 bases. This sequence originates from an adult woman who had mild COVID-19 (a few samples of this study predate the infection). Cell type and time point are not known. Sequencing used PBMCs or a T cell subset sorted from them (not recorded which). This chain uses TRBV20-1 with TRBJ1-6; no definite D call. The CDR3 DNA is TGCAGTGCCGCTACCAAGAGCTCCTATAATTCACCCCTCCACTTT. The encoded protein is CSAATKSSYNSPLHF.